This TCR beta chain originates from a study of Ad26.COV2.S vaccination and SARS-CoV-2 variants. Study-wide background: It was the COV1001 Ad26.COV2.S trial arm that included the donor. Study results and limitations: It was reported that spike-specific CD8+ and CD4+ T cell responses were substantially broad after vaccination.

Sequencing was performed with immunoSEQ multiplex PCR; in TCRdb, only in-frame clones are kept and a portion is missing. The sample consists of a few hundred thousand clones, over 80% of them appearing once. Regarding treatment: 15 to 20 received Ad26.COV2.S at low or high dose, single or two shots; five or six received placebo; per-sample allocation not given. Sampling happened 63 days after the first vaccine or placebo injection. In the case of this clone: Its specificity is not known.

The CDR3 is made up of 14 amino acids. The germline CDR1 and CDR2 sequences are LNHDA and SQIVND (reference sequence). The rearrangement links TRBV19 to TRBJ1-6; possible D gene TRBD1, 5 bases. The sequence was collected from a person aged 18-60 years who received the Ad26.COV2.S COVID-19 vaccine or a placebo. The sequenced sample was peripheral blood, obtained in a trial of Ad26.COV2.S vaccine versus placebo. CDR3 residues: CATGASSYNSPLHF. In DNA form, the CDR3 reads TGTGCAACCGGGGCGAGCTCCTATAATTCACCCCTCCACTTT.